This TCR beta chain was sequenced during a study of shared clonotypes between healthy human individuals. Background on the study: The plates for each donor numbered three CD4 naive, three CD4 memory, two CD8 naive and one CD8 memory.

With regard to this clone: What it binds is unknown.

Regarding the study as a whole: Donor scarcity curtailed the genetic and exposure-history diversity represented herein. Naive subsets tended to show greater estimated richness than memory subsets.

Among the donors, all were Caucasian adults who lived in Nashville, Tennessee. V lost 5 bases to trimming and J lost 3 bases, with 8 bases between them. The CDR3 sequence is 13 residues long. CDR1 SGHTA and CDR2 FQGNSA come from the germline V gene. Sequencing was performed with immunoSEQ multiplex PCR; in TCRdb, only in-frame clones are kept and a portion is missing. The sample lists 2 million to 3 million clones; 80% to 95% were seen once. What was sequenced was naive CD4+ T cells from PBMCs. Noted subset: CD45RA+ positively selected. This TCR came from a young man in good health. Some clones in this sample may be carry-over from other donors' samples. The chain carries TRBV7-2 and TRBJ1-3; D unresolved. CDR3 protein: CASSPTIGNTIYF. CDR3 nucleotide sequence: TGTGCCAGCAGCCCAACGATTGGAAACACCATATATTTT.